The source of this T cell receptor beta chain is a study of blood T cell repertoires in COVID-19. Turning to the study itself: From the United States, Italy and Spain came samples of acute and convalescent COVID-19.

Germline assignment: CDR1 SNHLY and CDR2 FYNNEI. The V gene lost 2 bases and the J gene lost 4 bases, with 9 bases spanning the gap. This CDR3 has 14 residues. The protocol was immunoSEQ multiplex PCR, while the TCRdb copy is restricted to in-frame clones and leaves out a portion. This sample has roughly 60,000 clones, with roughly 85% found just once. This clonotype was sampled from a man in his forties with acute or convalescent COVID-19. The chain uses TRBV2 and TRBJ1-5; D unresolved. Specimen: peripheral blood. CDR3 sequence: CASSEQSGNQPQHF. The CDR3 DNA is TGTGCCAGCAGTGAACAATCCGGGAATCAGCCCCAGCATTTT.